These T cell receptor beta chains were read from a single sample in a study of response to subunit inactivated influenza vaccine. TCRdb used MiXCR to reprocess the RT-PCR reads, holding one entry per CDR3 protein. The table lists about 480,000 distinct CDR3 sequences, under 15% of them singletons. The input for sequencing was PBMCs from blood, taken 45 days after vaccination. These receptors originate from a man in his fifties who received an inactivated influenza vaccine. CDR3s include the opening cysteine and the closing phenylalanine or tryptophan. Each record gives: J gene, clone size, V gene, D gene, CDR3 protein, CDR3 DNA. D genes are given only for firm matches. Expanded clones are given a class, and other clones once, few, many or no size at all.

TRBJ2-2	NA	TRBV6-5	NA	CASSYQGTVKGGSTGELFF	TGTGCCAGCAGTTACCAAGGGACAGTCAAGGGGGGGAGCACCGGGGAGCTGTTTTTT
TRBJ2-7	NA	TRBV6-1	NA	CASILGGEQYF	TGTGCCAGCATCCTCGGGGGTGAGCAGTACTTC
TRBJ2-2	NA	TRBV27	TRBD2	CASSIQISSGDFTGELFF	TGTGCCAGCAGCATCCAAATCTCTAGCGGAGATTTCACCGGGGAGCTGTTTTTT
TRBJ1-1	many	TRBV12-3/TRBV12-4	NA	CASSLRQGMNTEAFF	TGTGCCAGCAGTTTGAGGCAGGGAATGAACACTGAAGCTTTCTTT
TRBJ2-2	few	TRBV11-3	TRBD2	CASSLERTSGDTGELFF	TGTGCCAGCAGCTTAGAGAGGACTAGCGGAGACACCGGGGAGCTGTTTTTT
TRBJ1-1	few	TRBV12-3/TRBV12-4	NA	CASSFLPDAEAFF	TGTGCCAGCAGTTTTCTACCGGACGCTGAAGCTTTCTTT
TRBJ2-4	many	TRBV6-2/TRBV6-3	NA	CASSPSLVRNIQYF	TGTGCCAGCAGTCCATCCTTGGTTAGAAACATTCAGTACTTC
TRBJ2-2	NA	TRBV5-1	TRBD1	CASSPTGTGAGELFF	TGCGCCAGCAGTCCCACCGGGACAGGGGCCGGGGAGCTGTTTTTT
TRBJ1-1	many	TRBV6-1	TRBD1	CASSGQGMNTEAFF	TGTGCCAGCAGTGGACAGGGAATGAACACTGAAGCTTTCTTT
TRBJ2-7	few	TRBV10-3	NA	CAVGRASYEQYF	TGTGCCGTCGGACGGGCCTCCTACGAGCAGTACTTC
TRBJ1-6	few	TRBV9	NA	CASSVDAGNSPLHF	TGTGCCAGCAGCGTAGATGCGGGGAATTCACCCCTCCACTTT
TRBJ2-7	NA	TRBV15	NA	CATSMVSGSYEQYF	TGTGCCACCAGCATGGTGTCGGGATCCTACGAGCAGTACTTC
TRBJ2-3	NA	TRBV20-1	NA	CSAALGVASTDTQYF	TGCAGTGCTGCTTTAGGGGTTGCAAGCACAGATACGCAGTATTTT
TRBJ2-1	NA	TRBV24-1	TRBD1	CATSDLGTGRVNNEQFF	TGTGCCACCAGTGATTTGGGGACAGGGAGGGTAAACAATGAGCAGTTCTTC
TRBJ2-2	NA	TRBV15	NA	CATSRGGSGELFF	TGTGCCACCAGCAGAGGTGGTTCTGGGGAGCTGTTTTTT
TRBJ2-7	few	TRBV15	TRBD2	CATSREGLAGAYEQYF	TGTGCCACCAGCAGAGAAGGCCTAGCGGGAGCCTACGAGCAGTACTTC
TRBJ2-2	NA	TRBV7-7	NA	CASSPSTRGELFF	TGTGCCAGCAGCCCCAGTACCCGGGGAGAGCTGTTTTTT
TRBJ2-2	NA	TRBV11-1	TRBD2	CASSSSHAGGPGNTGELFF	TGTGCCAGCAGCTCCTCTCACGCGGGAGGGCCCGGTAACACCGGGGAGCTGTTTTTT
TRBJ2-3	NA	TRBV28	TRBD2	CASSLRETSTDTQYF	TGTGCCAGCAGTTTGCGGGAGACTAGCACAGATACGCAGTATTTT
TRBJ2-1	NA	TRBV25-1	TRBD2	CASNPGLAGYNEQFF	TGTGCCAGCAATCCGGGACTAGCCGGTTACAATGAGCAGTTCTTC
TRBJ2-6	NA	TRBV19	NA	CASSREYSGANVLTF	TGTGCCAGTAGTAGAGAGTACTCTGGGGCCAACGTCCTGACTTTC
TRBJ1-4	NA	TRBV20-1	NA	CSASGYSTLGNEKLFF	TGCAGTGCTAGCGGGTATTCCACCCTGGGGAATGAAAAACTGTTTTTT
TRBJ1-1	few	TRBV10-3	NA	CAITDRPNTEAFF	TGTGCCATCACAGACAGGCCGAACACTGAAGCTTTCTTT
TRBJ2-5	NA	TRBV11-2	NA	CASSLSDGGGETQYF	TGTGCCAGCAGCTTATCTGACGGGGGCGGCGAGACCCAGTACTTC
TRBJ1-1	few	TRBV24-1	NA	CATSDPTDTEAFF	TGTGCCACCAGTGACCCAACCGACACTGAAGCTTTCTTT
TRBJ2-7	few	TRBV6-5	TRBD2	CASSYSGSLTGLGVYEQYF	TGTGCCAGCAGTTACTCCGGGTCGCTTACGGGACTAGGAGTCTACGAGCAGTACTTC
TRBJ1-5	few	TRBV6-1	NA	CASRQVERQPQHF	TGTGCCAGCAGACAGGTGGAGCGTCAGCCCCAGCATTTT
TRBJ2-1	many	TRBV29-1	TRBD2	CSYSRLAGDNEQFF	TGCAGCTATTCGAGACTAGCGGGGGACAATGAGCAGTTCTTC
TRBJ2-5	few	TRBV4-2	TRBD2	CASSQAELAGQETQYF	TGTGCCAGCAGCCAGGCGGAGCTAGCGGGTCAAGAGACCCAGTACTTC
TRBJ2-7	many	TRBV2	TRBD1	CASSDGTVREQYF	TGTGCCAGCAGTGATGGGACAGTAAGAGAGCAGTACTTC
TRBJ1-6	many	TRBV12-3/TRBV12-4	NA	CASSLGQNNSPLHF	TGTGCCAGCAGTTTAGGACAGAACAATTCACCCCTCCACTTT
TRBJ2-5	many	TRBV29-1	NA	CSVEDLGRETQYF	TGCAGCGTTGAGGATTTAGGGAGAGAGACCCAGTACTTC
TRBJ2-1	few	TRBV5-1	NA	CASSSGTEYNEQFF	TGCGCCAGCAGCTCCGGGACCGAGTACAATGAGCAGTTCTTC
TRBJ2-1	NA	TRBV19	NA	CASSKTRLDEQFF	TGTGCCAGTAGCAAGACTAGACTAGATGAGCAGTTCTTC
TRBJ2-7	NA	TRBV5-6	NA	CASSAPKAGSLYEQYF	TGTGCCAGCAGCGCGCCTAAGGCGGGATCACTCTACGAGCAGTACTTC
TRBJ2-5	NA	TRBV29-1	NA	CSVGGTGGEGETQYF	TGCAGCGTTGGGGGTACGGGGGGCGAGGGAGAGACCCAGTACTTC
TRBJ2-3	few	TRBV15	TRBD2	CATSRASGQRTDTQYF	TGTGCCACCAGCAGAGCTAGCGGACAACGCACAGATACGCAGTATTTT
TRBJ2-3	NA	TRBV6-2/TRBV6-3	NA	CASSRQKTRTDTQYF	TGTGCCAGCAGTCGACAGAAAACTCGCACAGATACGCAGTATTTT